What follows are 29 T cell receptor beta chains derived from one specimen sequenced in a study of blood T cells in healthy people across ages (dated by TCRdb to between 2014 and 2017). Library method: 5' RACE. For sequencing, an Illumina HiSeq 2500 was employed. The second PCR ran for about 6 to 11 cycles and used a J-beta primer mix along with a sample-barcoded 5' primer. The raw public reads went through TCRdb reprocessing: fastp at Q25, MiXCR clone calling, in-frame beta chains kept. Rows are unified per CDR3 protein, each entry keeping the most common DNA and genes. For this sample there are around 800,000 distinct CDR3 sequences; 60% to 80% appear just once. About a quarter of the sample is taken by the ten largest. The sequenced sample was blood. Source of these receptors: a young man in good health.

The chain uses TRBV7-8 and TRBJ2-7; D uncertain. Per germline, CDR1 SGHVS and CDR2 FQNEAQ. Trimming cost V 3 bases and J 3 bases, with 9 bases left between them. There are 13 residues in the CDR3. CDR3 coding DNA: TGTGCCAGCAGCTTCGCCCCGCACTACGAGCAGTACTTC. It specifies CASSFAPHYEQYF.

This clonotype has a handful of counts. V is TRBV4-2 and J is TRBJ2-5, with 10 bases lining up with TRBD1. CDR3 length: 16 residues. Germline loops: CDR1 LGHNA, CDR2 YNFKEQ. The V gene end was trimmed by 0 bases and the J gene end by 3 bases; junction bases not matched to a gene: 4. The CDR3 sequence: CASSQEGQGSEETQYF. The CDR3 DNA is TGTGCCAGCAGCCAAGAGGGACAGGGGAGTGAAGAGACCCAGTACTTC.

The V gene is TRBV15, the J gene TRBJ1-2; weak D call: TRBD1 (5 bases). This CDR3 comprises 12 residues. CDR1 is LNHNV and CDR2 is YYDKDF in the germline V gene (reference sequence). V was trimmed by 8 bases and J by 0 bases, leaving 7 bases between them. DNA of the CDR3: TGTGCCACCGAGGGGTCTAACTATGGCTACACCTTC. This encodes CATEGSNYGYTF.

The chain links TRBV14 to TRBJ2-3; 9 positions agree with TRBD2. The ends lost 2 bases at V and 3 bases at J; junction bases unmatched: 6. This CDR3 is built from 16 residues. CDR1 is SGHDN, CDR2 FVKESK, per germline. Here the CDR3 DNA reads TGTGCCAGCAGCCAACGGCTAGCGGGGCAGACAGATACGCAGTATTTT. This gives the protein CASSQRLAGQTDTQYF.

A single count supports this clonotype. This sequence joins TRBV14 and TRBJ2-1, with a tentative D call TRBD2 (5 bases). CDR3 length equals 15 residues. Germline V lookup: CDR1 SGHDN, CDR2 FVKESK. The V gene lost 3 bases and the J gene lost 0 bases, with 9 bases spanning the gap. In DNA form, the CDR3 reads TGTGCCAGCAGCCATGAGGGTCTCTCCTACAATGAGCAGTTCTTC. This gives the protein CASSHEGLSYNEQFF. The full variable domain, completed using reference TRBV14 and TRBJ2-1, is EAGVTQFPSHSVIEKGQTVTLRCDPISGHDNLYWYRRVMGKEIKFLLHFVKESKQDESGMPNNRFLAERTGGTYSTLKVQPAELEDSGVYFCASSHEGLSYNEQFFGPGTRLTVL.

This chain links TRBV7-2 with TRBJ2-7; D possibly corresponds to TRBD2 (6 bases). From germline, CDR1 is SGHTA and CDR2 FQGNSA. Deletions cut 1 base from V and 7 bases from J, with 17 bases between. The CDR3 runs to 15 residues. The CDR3 protein is CASSLVSAGPQEQYF. CDR3 nucleotides: TGTGCCAGCAGCTTAGTCTCGGCGGGACCCCAGGAGCAGTACTTC.

The chain combines TRBV6-2 or TRBV6-3 with TRBJ2-1, with 14 bases that match TRBD2. Germline V CDR1 and CDR2: MNHEY, SVGEGT. Germline trimming cut 6 bases from V and 2 bases from J; bases unmatched to any gene: 3. CDR3 length: 16 amino acids. CDR3 sequence reads: CASSRLAGGPYNEQFF. CDR3 nucleotides: TGTGCCAGCAGCCGACTAGCGGGGGGGCCCTACAATGAGCAGTTCTTC.

On this clonotype itself: At one boundary the junction diverges from the germline segment, which might be a read error. V usage is TRBV7-2 and J usage is TRBJ2-1; weak D call: TRBD2 (6 bases). Germline lookup yields CDR1 SGHTA and CDR2 FQGNSA. This CDR3 is built from 16 residues. CDR3 sequence: CVSSPGGAFSYNEQFF. CDR3 nucleotide sequence: TGTGTCAGCAGCCCCGGGGGTGCATTCTCCTACAATGAGCAGTTCTTC.

This chain links TRBV20-1 with TRBJ1-2; the D is unclear. The CDR3 consists of 13 residues. Trimming removed 5 bases at V and 2 bases at J, with 12 bases between. Germline loops: CDR1 DFQATT, CDR2 SNEGSKA (reference sequence). CDR3 coding DNA: TGCAGTGCTGTCGGTGATACCAACTATGGCTACACCTTC. Translation gives CSAVGDTNYGYTF.

This chain links TRBV3-1 with TRBJ2-2; TRBD1 matches at 7 bases. CDR3 length equals 15 residues. Germline values: CDR1 LGHDT, CDR2 YNNKEL (reference sequence). The J segment lost 4 bases and the V segment lost 5 bases, leaving 7 bases of the junction unmatched. The CDR3 coding sequence is TGTGCCAGCAGCATGACAGGGCGTACCACCGGGGAGCTGTTTTTT. This translates into CASSMTGRTTGELFF.

J is TRBJ2-3 and V is TRBV7-8; D ambiguous. CDR1 SGHVS and CDR2 FQNEAQ come from the germline V gene. The V end lost 5 bases, the J end lost 1 base, and 13 bases lay between the germline ends. The CDR3 is made up of 15 amino acids. The CDR3 loop reads CASSLRPRGTDTQYF. In nucleotides, the CDR3 is TGTGCCAGCAGCCTCCGGCCTAGGGGCACAGATACGCAGTATTTT.

The chain is built from TRBV28 and TRBJ2-7; no firm D call. This CDR3 comprises 14 residues. Germline V gene lookup returns CDR1 MDHEN and CDR2 SYDVKM. Trimming removed 7 bases from V and 3 bases from J, with 16 bases in between. The DNA of the CDR3 is TGTGCCAGCAATAAGCTTCCCACAGACTACGAGCAGTACTTC. Protein product: CASNKLPTDYEQYF.

The rearrangement links TRBV29-1 to TRBJ2-4; D is unclear. The J call is uncertain, as TRBJ2-7 better fits the DNA end. Germline-derived CDR1 and CDR2 are SQVTM and ANQGSEA. This CDR3 is built from 12 residues. CDR3: CSVGRIPYEQYF. CDR3 nucleotide sequence: TGCAGCGTTGGCCGGATCCCCTACGAGCAGTACTTC.

The chain's CDR3 is CATGGPGGKDTQYF. Here the CDR3 DNA reads TGTGCCACCGGTGGTCCAGGGGGCAAAGATACGCAGTATTTT. The chain couples TRBV7-2 to TRBJ2-3, with 8 bases matching TRBD1. CDR3 size: 14 residues. CDR1 SGHTA and CDR2 FQGNSA come from the germline V gene. J gave up 5 bases and V 10 bases, and 11 bases lay outside the gene matches.

J is TRBJ2-5 and V is TRBV29-1; 8 nucleotides align to TRBD1. CDR3 size: 13 residues. Germline loops: CDR1 SQVTM, CDR2 ANQGSEA. Trimming took 4 bases from V and 5 from J; bases not matched to a gene: 6. The DNA of the CDR3 is TGCAGCGTTGGAACAGGGGGTGGTGAGACCCAGTACTTC. Residues: CSVGTGGGETQYF.

This clonotype has more than one count but fewer than ten. This chain connects TRBV9 to TRBJ1-2, with a weak D call TRBD1 (5 bases). Trimming stripped 1 base from V and 6 bases from J, with 13 bases between. The germline V gene has CDR1 SGDLS and CDR2 YYNGEE. The length of the CDR3 is 14 residues. The CDR3 DNA reads TGTGCCAGCAGCGTACGGGGAGGGGTTGATGGCTACACCTTC. Its translation is CASSVRGGVDGYTF.

The chain employs TRBV24-1 and TRBJ2-3; D remains ambiguous. This CDR3 is 13 amino acids long. The germline gives CDR1 KGHDR, CDR2 SFDVKD. Trimming took 4 bases from V and 6 from J, leaving 10 bases between them. CDR3 sequence: CATSEPTRDTQYF. CDR3 nucleotide sequence: TGTGCCACCAGTGAACCAACCCGGGATACGCAGTATTTT.

This clonotype was recorded at least ten times. CDR3: CASSETTQYF. The CDR3 DNA is TGTGCCAGCAGTGAGACAACTCAGTACTTC. The chain carries TRBV2 and TRBJ2-5; D gene ambiguous. Germline assignment: CDR1 SNHLY and CDR2 FYNNEI. V was cut by 3 bases and J by 11 bases, with 7 bases left in between. CDR3 length equals 10 residues.

V gene TRBV20-1 combines with J gene TRBJ1-6; D unresolved. The CDR3 totals 15 residues. V was trimmed by 5 bases and J by 0 bases, leaving 11 bases between them. Germline values: CDR1 DFQATT, CDR2 SNEGSKA (reference sequence). For the CDR3, the DNA is TGCAGTGCTCAGATGCTTAGCTCCTATAATTCACCCCTCCACTTT. This encodes CSAQMLSSYNSPLHF.

Only a few counts were recorded for this clonotype. A much larger clone lies a single base off, so this may be a read error. The rearrangement links TRBV5-1 to TRBJ2-3; D not resolved. The CDR3 covers 11 residues. V was cut by 0 bases and J by 6 bases, with 2 bases left in between. CDR1 SGHRS and CDR2 YFSETQ come from the germline V gene. CDR3 loop: CASSLDDTQYF. CDR3 bases: TGCGCCAGCAGCTTGGACGATACGCAGTATTTT.

This rearrangement joins TRBV7-9 to TRBJ2-5; D is unresolved. V was pared by 1 base and J by 0 bases, with 15 bases between. The CDR3 spans 17 residues. Per the germline V gene, CDR1 is SEHNR and CDR2 is FQNEAQ (reference sequence). CDR3 in DNA: TGTGCCAGCAGCTTAGATCCCGCGGACCACCACCAAGAGACCCAGTACTTC. Its protein is CASSLDPADHHQETQYF.

Concerning this clonotype: One junction end disagrees with the germline gene, perhaps due to a read error. The chain recombines TRBV3-1 with TRBJ2-3; the D is unclear. The CDR3 loop spans 17 amino acids. Looked up from germline, CDR1 is LGHDT and CDR2 is YNNKEL (reference sequence). The CDR3: CARSQDPWTTSTDTQYF. CDR3 nucleotide sequence: TGTGCCCGCAGCCAAGACCCCTGGACCACTAGCACAGATACGCAGTATTTT.

The chain recombines TRBV7-3 with TRBJ2-1, with 12 bases fitting TRBD2. The J call is in doubt because the DNA end fits TRBJ2-7 better. Germline lookup yields CDR1 SGHTA and CDR2 FQGTGA. The CDR3 runs 18 residues. The CDR3 nucleotides are TGTGCCAGCAGCTTCCCCGTCCTAGCGGGGGGGCCCTTAAACGAGCAGTACTTC. It yields the protein CASSFPVLAGGPLNEQYF.

The chain uses TRBV7-8 and TRBJ1-6, with D unresolved. CDR1 and CDR2 (germline): SGHVS, FQNEAQ. This CDR3 region has 15 residues. Trimming removed 1 base at V and 5 bases at J, with 9 bases between. CDR3: CASSLVETDNSPLHF. DNA of the CDR3: TGTGCCAGCAGCTTAGTAGAGACCGATAATTCACCCCTCCACTTT.

This clonotype appeared once. The V call is TRBV6-1, the J call TRBJ2-3, with 9 positions matching TRBD1. Trimming took 8 bases from V and 6 from J; bases not matched to a gene: 9. Germline V gene lookup returns CDR1 MNHNS and CDR2 SASEGT. The length of the CDR3 is 14 residues. The CDR3 coding sequence is TGTGCCAGCGGGCGGGACAGGGATCTGGATACGCAGTATTTT. Translating gives CASGRDRDLDTQYF.

This chain connects TRBV28 to TRBJ2-1; 7 positions match TRBD2. CDR1 MDHEN and CDR2 SYDVKM come from the germline V gene. This CDR3 is 17 amino acids long. After removal of 3 bases from V and 4 bases from J, the junction contained 12 bases not matched to a gene. The DNA of the CDR3 is TGTGCCAGCAGTTTTCCCTGGGCCGGCGGGGGTTACAATGAGCAGTTCTTC. It yields the protein CASSFPWAGGGYNEQFF.

The chain carries TRBV27 and TRBJ1-1; D uncertain. With 8 bases removed from V and 1 base from J, the gap between germline ends came to 17 bases. The CDR3 extends over 15 amino acids. CDR1 and CDR2 from the germline V gene are MNHEY and SMNVEV (reference sequence). CDR3 DNA sequence: TGTGCCAGCGGCCCTTACCGCAGCCAGAACACTGAAGCTTTCTTT. This gives the protein CASGPYRSQNTEAFF.

The rearrangement joins TRBV20-1 to TRBJ2-3, with D possibly TRBD2 on 6 matching bases. This CDR3 spans 13 amino acids. The germline V and J ends were trimmed by 5 bases and 4 bases, with 13 bases remaining between them. Per germline, CDR1 DFQATT and CDR2 SNEGSKA (reference sequence). This CDR3 reads CSAPRDSSDTQYF. In DNA, the CDR3 is TGCAGTGCTCCCCGGGACTCCTCAGATACGCAGTATTTT.

With regard to this clonotype: The CDR3 end shows no conserved phenylalanine or tryptophan, and so a read error is likely. The CDR3 DNA follows: TGTGCCAGCAGTTTAGAGACAGACTACTCCTACGAGCAGTACTGC. Translation: CASSLETDYSYEQYC. The rearrangement uses TRBV12-3 or TRBV12-4 and TRBJ2-7, with D perhaps given as TRBD1 or TRBD2 (5 bases each). The CDR3 covers 15 residues. Trimming removed 1 base at V and 0 bases at J, with 10 bases between.